What follows is one T cell receptor (beta chain) and its context. TCR beta CDR3 regions were amplified from RNA. The TCR CDR3 first-round RT-PCR relied on the HTBI primer set. One entry per CDR3 protein, called by TCRdb with MiXCR from the multiplex PCR reads. This sample yields hundreds of thousands of distinct CDR3 sequences, of which 15% are seen a single time; approximately 20% belongs to the top ten. This specimen belongs to a study of T cells in Graves' hyperthyroidism and ophthalmopathy. The CDR3 is 15 residues long. The germline V gene has CDR1 MNHEY and CDR2 SMNVEV (reference sequence). Trimming cost V 5 bases and J 5 bases; bases outside gene matches: 10.

Sequenced sample: blood. The chain recombines TRBV27 with TRBJ1-1; 8 bases match TRBD1. This receptor was obtained from a woman aged 60-75 years with Graves' ophthalmopathy. The CDR3 loop is CASSDSQGALTEAFF. As DNA, the CDR3 is TGTGCCAGCAGTGATAGCCAGGGGGCGCTAACTGAAGCTTTCTTT.